The 3 T cell receptor beta chains below come from one sample, sequenced in a study of blood T cell repertoires in COVID-19. Profiling relied on immunoSEQ multiplex PCR, and the TCRdb table lists in-frame clones only, not all of them. The table has some 200,000 clones, 94% seen once. Sequenced input: peripheral blood. These receptor sequences come from a man aged 25 to 40 with COVID-19, enrolled during active disease.

Regarding this clone: The identical CDR3 is also encoded by other nucleotide sequences in the sample. V is TRBV18 and J is TRBJ1-4, with 9 bases identical to TRBD1. Trimming took 2 bases from V and 8 from J; bases not matched to a gene: 3. The germline V gene has CDR1 KGHSH and CDR2 LQKENI. There are 14 residues in the CDR3. CDR3 nucleotide sequence: TGTGCCAGCTCACCAGGACAGGGGCGAGAAAAACTGTTTTTT. It yields the protein CASSPGQGREKLFF.

CDR3 loop: CASSYERLSTGELFF. CDR3 coding DNA: TGTGCCAGCAGTTACGAGAGGCTATCCACCGGGGAGCTGTTTTTT. This chain joins TRBV6-5 and TRBJ2-2; no reliable D call. The CDR3 covers 15 residues. The germline gives CDR1 MNHEY, CDR2 SVGAGI. The V gene lost 2 bases and the J gene lost 4 bases, with 11 bases spanning the gap.

This chain joins TRBV27 and TRBJ1-1; possibly TRBD1 for D (5 bases). Trimming removed 3 bases at V and 4 bases at J, with 9 bases between. The CDR3 covers 13 residues. CDR1 is MNHEY, CDR2 SMNVEV, per germline (reference sequence). CDR3 coding DNA: TGTGCCAGCAGTTTTATGGGGGGCACTGAAGCTTTCTTT. Amino acids: CASSFMGGTEAFF.